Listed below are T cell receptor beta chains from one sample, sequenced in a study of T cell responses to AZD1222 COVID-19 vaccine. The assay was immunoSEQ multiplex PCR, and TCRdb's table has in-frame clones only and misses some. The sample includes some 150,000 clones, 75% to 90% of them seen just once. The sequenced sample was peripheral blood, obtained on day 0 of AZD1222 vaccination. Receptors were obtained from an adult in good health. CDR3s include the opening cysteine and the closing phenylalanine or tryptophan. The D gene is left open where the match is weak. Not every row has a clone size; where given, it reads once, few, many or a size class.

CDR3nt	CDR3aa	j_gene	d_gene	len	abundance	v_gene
TGTGCCAGCAGCTTAGCGCCTAGCGGGAGATTGACAGATACGCAGTATTTT	CASSLAPSGRLTDTQYF	TRBJ2-3	TRBD2	17	-	TRBV7-8
TGCGCCAGCAGCCCACTAGTTTATTTAACAAATGAGCAGTTCTTC	CASSPLVYLTNEQFF	TRBJ2-1	-	15	once	TRBV5-1
TGCGCCAGCAGCTTGGCCCCGGGGGATAGCAATCAGCCCCAGCATTTT	CASSLAPGDSNQPQHF	TRBJ1-5	-	16	once	TRBV5-1
TGTGCCAGCAGCTTAGAAGGGGTCGAAGCTTTCTTT	CASSLEGVEAFF	TRBJ1-1	-	12	once	TRBV11-2
TGTGCCAGCAGACAAGGACAGGGAGGGGAAAAACTGTTTTTT	CASRQGQGGEKLFF	TRBJ1-4	TRBD1	14	once	TRBV6-6
TGTGCCAGCAGGTACCAGGGTGGGCATCAGCCCCAGCATTTT	CASRYQGGHQPQHF	TRBJ1-5	-	14	once	TRBV6-6
TGTGCCACCAGCAGAAAGGACAGGGAGGATGGCGAGCAGTACTTC	CATSRKDREDGEQYF	TRBJ2-7	TRBD1	15	-	TRBV15
TGTGCCAGCAGTGAAGCAACCCTAACACTGAACATTCAGTACTTC	CASSEATLTLNIQYF	TRBJ2-4	-	15	few	TRBV6-1
TGTGCCAGCAGCTTGGGACTAGCGGAGGCCAAAAACATTCAGTACTTC	CASSLGLAEAKNIQYF	TRBJ2-4	TRBD2	16	-	TRBV5-6
TGTGCCTCCAATCCGGGACAGGGGAATGAAAAACTGTTTTTT	CASNPGQGNEKLFF	TRBJ1-4	TRBD1	14	-	TRBV30
TGTGCCAGCAGTCTGGGAGCGGGAGGGTCCAATGAGCAGTTCTTC	CASSLGAGGSNEQFF	TRBJ2-1	TRBD2	15	-	TRBV6-5
TGTGCCAGTGGGGATGCAGCCGGCATTGCGTACGAGCAGTACTTC	CASGDAAGIAYEQYF	TRBJ2-7	-	15	-	TRBV19
TGCGCCAGCAGCCCTACCGCGGGGGGAGGGACTGAAGCTTTCTTT	CASSPTAGGGTEAFF	TRBJ1-1	-	15	-	TRBV5-1
TGTGCCATCAGTCGGACAATGACGGAGCCCCAGCATTTT	CAISRTMTEPQHF	TRBJ1-5	-	13	once	TRBV10-3
TGTGCCAGCAGCTTAAGGGTGAACACTGAAGCTTTCTTT	CASSLRVNTEAFF	TRBJ1-1	-	13	-	TRBV5-4
TGTGCCAGTAGTACCGACAGGGGGCTGGTCGGGAATCAGCCCCAGCATTTT	CASSTDRGLVGNQPQHF	TRBJ1-5	TRBD1	17	-	TRBV19
TGCGCCAGCAGCTTGGAGTCGGGGGACACCGGGGAGCTGTTTTTT	CASSLESGDTGELFF	TRBJ2-2	-	15	-	TRBV5-1
TGTGCCAGCAGGACGGCAGGTTCCCACGAGCAGTACTTC	CASRTAGSHEQYF	TRBJ2-7	-	13	-	TRBV28
TGTGCCACCTCTTTCGGACAGAATGCTGAAGCTTTCTTT	CATSFGQNAEAFF	TRBJ1-1	-	13	-	TRBV10-3
TGTGCCAGCAGCTTCACAACTAGCGGCGCAGATACGCAGTATTTT	CASSFTTSGADTQYF	TRBJ2-3	TRBD2	15	once	TRBV11-2
TGTGCCAGCAGGAGGACAGGGGCGGAAAGACAGCCCCAGCATTTT	CASRRTGAERQPQHF	TRBJ1-5	TRBD1	15	-	TRBV6-5
TGTGCCAGCTCATCTAGGACTAGCGGGGGCCTGTACCAAGAGACCCAGTACTTC	CASSSRTSGGLYQETQYF	TRBJ2-5	TRBD2	18	-	TRBV18
TGTGCCAGCTCCGGTAGGTCCGAAGAGACCCAGTACTTC	CASSGRSEETQYF	TRBJ2-5	-	13	-	TRBV5-4
TGTGCCAGTAGTCCAGAAAAGCGGGGTGAAAAACTGTTTTTT	CASSPEKRGEKLFF	TRBJ1-4	-	14	-	TRBV19
TGCGCCAGCAGAAACCCCGGGACTAGCGGTACAGATACGCAGTATTTT	CASRNPGTSGTDTQYF	TRBJ2-3	TRBD2	16	-	TRBV23-1
TGCGCCAGCAGTGTTATGGGACTAGCGGGATCGAACACCGGGGAGCTGTTTTTT	CASSVMGLAGSNTGELFF	TRBJ2-2	TRBD2	18	-	TRBV10-2
TGTGCCAGCAGTCCGACGGGACCGAACACCGGGGAGCTGTTTTTT	CASSPTGPNTGELFF	TRBJ2-2	-	15	-	TRBV25-1
TGTGCCAGCAGCCCGACTTACACAGATACGCAGTATTTT	CASSPTYTDTQYF	TRBJ2-3	-	13	-	TRBV11-3
TGTGCCTCTCATTTCGGGACAGAAGCTTTCTTT	CASHFGTEAFF	TRBJ1-1	-	11	-	TRBV10-3
TGTGCCAGCAGCTTAGTACAGGGATATGGCTACACCTTC	CASSLVQGYGYTF	TRBJ1-2	-	13	-	TRBV7-2
TGTGCCAGCAGCTTAGGAAACACCGGGGAGCTGTTTTTT	CASSLGNTGELFF	TRBJ2-2	-	13	-	TRBV7-9
TGTGCCAGCAGTTCCCCTGGGGGGGCGCGGGAGCAGTACTTC	CASSSPGGAREQYF	TRBJ2-7	-	14	-	TRBV5-6
TGTGCCAGCAGCGCCACGACGAACACTGAAGCTTTCTTT	CASSATTNTEAFF	TRBJ1-1	-	13	-	TRBV9
TGTGCCAGCAGCTGGGCTGGGGACAGAGTCTACGAGCAGTACTTC	CASSWAGDRVYEQYF	TRBJ2-7	TRBD1	15	-	TRBV5-4
TGTGCCAGCAGCCCCCCGCAAACCAGTACCGGGGAGCTGTTTTTT	CASSPPQTSTGELFF	TRBJ2-2	-	15	-	TRBV5-4
TGCGCCAGCAGCGCGTACGGACTAGCCCGGGAGGAGACCCAGTACTTC	CASSAYGLAREETQYF	TRBJ2-5	TRBD2	16	-	TRBV5-1
TGCAGCGTTGAGACTACAGGGGCGGGTTATGGCTACACCTTC	CSVETTGAGYGYTF	TRBJ1-2	TRBD1	14	-	TRBV29-1
TGTGCCAGCAGCTTCCGACTTGAGGACACCATATATTTT	CASSFRLEDTIYF	TRBJ1-3	-	13	-	TRBV7-9
TGTGCCAGCACAGCGGGAGCAGTCAATGAGCAGTTCTTC	CASTAGAVNEQFF	TRBJ2-1	TRBD2	13	-	TRBV6-5
TGTGCCAGCAGGGGGGGAATGGCGCTCTACGAGCAGTACTTC	CASRGGMALYEQYF	TRBJ2-7	-	14	-	TRBV2
TGTGCCAGCAGTGAATTGAATTCACCCCTCCACTTT	CASSELNSPLHF	TRBJ1-6	-	12	-	TRBV25-1
TGTGCCATCAGTGAGTCTAACGAGCAGTACTTC	CAISESNEQYF	TRBJ2-7	-	11	-	TRBV10-3
TGTGCCAGCAGTGAAGCTAGGTGGGTAGGAGAGACCCAGTACTTC	CASSEARWVGETQYF	TRBJ2-5	-	15	-	TRBV2
TGTGCCTGGCGTCGTACCGCGTCGTATGGCTACACCTTC	CAWRRTASYGYTF	TRBJ1-2	-	13	-	TRBV30
TGTGCCAGCAGTCTTCAGGGAGGGGGCGCGACCTATCGCTACACCTTC	CASSLQGGGATYRYTF	TRBJ1-2	TRBD1	16	-	TRBV27
TGTGCCAGCAGTTTACTAGCGGGAGGTATAGATGAGCAGTTCTTC	CASSLLAGGIDEQFF	TRBJ2-1	TRBD2	15	-	TRBV6-5
TGTGCCAGCATAGAAAAACAGGAGGGTTTTATCAGCTCTGGGGCCAACGTCCTGACTTTC	CASIEKQEGFISSGANVLTF	TRBJ2-6	-	20	-	TRBV2
TGTGCCAGCAGCTTACGTAGCGGGGGCCTAAGCTCCTACAATGAGCAGTTCTTC	CASSLRSGGLSSYNEQFF	TRBJ2-1	TRBD2	18	-	TRBV7-9
TGTGCCAGCAGCTTACGAACGGCGACCCTCTCCTACGAGCAGTACTTC	CASSLRTATLSYEQYF	TRBJ2-7	-	16	-	TRBV5-8
TGTGCCAGCAGTTTCCTCAATAGCGGGGGCGGGGAGCTGTTTTTT	CASSFLNSGGGELFF	TRBJ2-2	TRBD2	15	-	TRBV27
TGTGCCAGCAGCGTAGAGCCAGGGGGCTATAATTCACCCCTCCACTTT	CASSVEPGGYNSPLHF	TRBJ1-6	TRBD1	16	-	TRBV9
TGTGCCAGCAGCGCCTCGATCAGGGAAAACTATGGCTACACCTTC	CASSASIRENYGYTF	TRBJ1-2	-	15	-	TRBV6-5
TGTGCCAGCAGCCTCGGGGCGGGACAGGGCCTTGGCTACACCTTC	CASSLGAGQGLGYTF	TRBJ1-2	TRBD1	15	-	TRBV11-2
TGTGCCAGCAGCACCGAACTAGCATCTACGGATACGCAGTATTTT	CASSTELASTDTQYF	TRBJ2-3	-	15	once	TRBV6-4
TGTGCCAGCAGCCCACGGACTAGCGGGGGCCCTAGCACAGATACGCAGTATTTT	CASSPRTSGGPSTDTQYF	TRBJ2-3	TRBD2	18	-	TRBV9
TGTGCCAGCAGCCGGGACAGGGGGCGGAATGAGCAGTTCTTC	CASSRDRGRNEQFF	TRBJ2-1	TRBD1	14	-	TRBV7-2
TGTGCCAGCAATTTAGGGGGAGAGACTGAAGCTTTCTTT	CASNLGGETEAFF	TRBJ1-1	-	13	-	TRBV2
TGTGCCAGCAGCTTAGAGTCCACTGAAGCTTTCTTT	CASSLESTEAFF	TRBJ1-1	-	12	-	TRBV11-2
TGTGCCAGTAGTACCTTTAGACTAGCGGGAGAGGAGACCCAGTACTTC	CASSTFRLAGEETQYF	TRBJ2-5	TRBD2	16	-	TRBV19